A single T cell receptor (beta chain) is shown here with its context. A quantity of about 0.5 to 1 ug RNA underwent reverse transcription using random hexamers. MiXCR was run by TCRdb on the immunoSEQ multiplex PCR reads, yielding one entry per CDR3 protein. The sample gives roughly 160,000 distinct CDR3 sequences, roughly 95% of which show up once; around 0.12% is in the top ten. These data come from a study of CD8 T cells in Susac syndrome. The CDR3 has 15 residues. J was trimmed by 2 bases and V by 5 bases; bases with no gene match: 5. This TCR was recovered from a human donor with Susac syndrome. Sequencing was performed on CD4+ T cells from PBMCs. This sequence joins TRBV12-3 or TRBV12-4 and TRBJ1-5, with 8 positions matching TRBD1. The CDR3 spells CASSPGQGGNQPQHF. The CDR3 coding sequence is TGTGCCAGCAGTCCAGGACAGGGCGGCAATCAGCCCCAGCATTTT.